The source of this T cell receptor (beta chain) is a study of CD8 T cells in Susac syndrome. TEMRA cells underwent FACS enrichment and CD8+ and CD4+ T cells underwent negative isolation. Reverse transcription of roughly 0.45 to 1 ug RNA was performed with random hexamers. TCR beta CDR3 was amplified by immunoSEQ multiplex PCR. This amplification extended across 54 Vbeta and 13 Jbeta segments. TCRdb ran MiXCR on the immunoSEQ multiplex PCR reads and lists one entry per CDR3 protein. The sample has 140,000 or so distinct CDR3 sequences, roughly 95% seen once. The germline V gene encodes CDR1 SGDLS and CDR2 YYNGEE. Trimming left V 0 bases short and J 7 bases short, with 17 bases between. The CDR3 extends over 15 amino acids.

Sequences were obtained from CD4+ T cells from PBMCs. The rearrangement links TRBV9 to TRBJ2-7; perhaps TRBD1 as D (6 bases). This sequence originates from a human donor in good health. The CDR3 sequence: CASSVGHTTGNEQYF. As DNA, the CDR3 is TGTGCCAGCAGCGTAGGTCACACAACAGGGAATGAGCAGTACTTC.